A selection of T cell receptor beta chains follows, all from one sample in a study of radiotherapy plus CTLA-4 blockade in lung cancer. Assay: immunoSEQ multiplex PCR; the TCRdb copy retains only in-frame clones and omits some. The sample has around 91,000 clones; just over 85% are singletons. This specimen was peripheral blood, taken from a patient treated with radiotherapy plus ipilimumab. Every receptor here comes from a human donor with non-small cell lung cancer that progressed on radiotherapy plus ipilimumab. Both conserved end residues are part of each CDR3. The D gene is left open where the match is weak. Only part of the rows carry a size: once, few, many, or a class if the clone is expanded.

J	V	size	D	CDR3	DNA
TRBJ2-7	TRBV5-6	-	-	CASSPGPLYEQYF	TGTGCCAGCAGCCCAGGCCCCCTATACGAGCAGTACTTC
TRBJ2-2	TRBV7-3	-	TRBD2	CATRPGGNTGELFF	TGTGCCACCCGACCGGGAGGGAACACCGGGGAGCTGTTTTTT
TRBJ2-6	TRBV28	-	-	CASSLGANVLTF	TGTGCCAGCAGTCTTGGGGCCAACGTCCTGACTTTC
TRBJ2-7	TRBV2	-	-	CASGGTLYEQYF	TGTGCCAGCGGCGGGACTTTATACGAGCAGTACTTC
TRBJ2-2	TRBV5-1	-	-	CASRKAEYGRGGELFF	TGCGCCAGCAGGAAAGCGGAATACGGAAGGGGCGGGGAGCTGTTTTTT
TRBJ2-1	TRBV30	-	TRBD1	CAWGDRGLDEQFF	TGTGCCTGGGGGGACAGGGGGTTGGATGAGCAGTTCTTC
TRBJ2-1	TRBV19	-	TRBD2	CASSIVTSGGSSYNEQFF	TGTGCCAGTAGTATAGTGACTAGCGGGGGGAGCTCCTACAATGAGCAGTTCTTC
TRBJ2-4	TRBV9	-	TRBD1	CASSRGPRTGAENIQYF	TGTGCCAGCAGCCGAGGGCCTAGGACAGGGGCTGAAAACATTCAGTACTTC
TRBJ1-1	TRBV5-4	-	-	CASSGMNTEAFF	TGTGCCAGCAGCGGGATGAACACTGAAGCTTTCTTT
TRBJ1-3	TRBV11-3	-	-	CASSSGSGNTIYF	TGTGCCAGCAGCTCCGGTAGTGGAAACACCATATATTTT
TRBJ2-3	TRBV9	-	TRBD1	CASSVGDRDTQYF	TGTGCCAGCAGCGTTGGGGACAGAGATACGCAGTATTTT
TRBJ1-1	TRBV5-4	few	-	CASSRRGAGTEAFF	TGTGCCAGCAGCAGGCGGGGTGCCGGCACTGAAGCTTTCTTT
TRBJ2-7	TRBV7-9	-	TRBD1	CASSLNRGSEQYF	TGTGCCAGCAGCTTAAACAGGGGCAGCGAGCAGTACTTC
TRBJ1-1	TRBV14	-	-	CASSQDLLPAEAFF	TGTGCCAGCAGCCAAGATCTGCTCCCGGCTGAAGCTTTCTTT
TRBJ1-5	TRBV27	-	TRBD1	CASSFTGAYGNQPQHF	TGTGCCAGCAGTTTCACAGGGGCCTACGGCAATCAGCCCCAGCATTTT
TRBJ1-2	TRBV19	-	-	CASNPGAWGQAYGYTF	TGTGCCAGTAATCCGGGCGCGTGGGGGCAGGCCTATGGCTACACCTTC
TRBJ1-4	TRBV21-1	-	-	CASSSRTQGNEKLFF	TGTGCCAGCAGCAGTAGGACACAGGGTAATGAAAAACTGTTTTTT
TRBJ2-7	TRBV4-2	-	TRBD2	CASSQDRLAGDYEQYF	TGTGCCAGCAGCCAAGATAGGCTAGCGGGAGACTACGAGCAGTACTTC